The TCR beta chain described here comes from a study of blood T cell repertoires in COVID-19. Method: immunoSEQ multiplex PCR; TCRdb's copy keeps in-frame clones and lacks some. This sample has 200,000 to 250,000 clones, with around 89% found just once. Per the germline V gene, CDR1 is SEHNR and CDR2 is FQNEAQ (reference sequence). With V trimmed by 0 bases and J by 6 bases, 5 bases remained unmatched. The CDR3 has 15 residues. There are a few counts of this clone. V is TRBV7-9 and J is TRBJ2-1; 7 bases are shared with TRBD1. This sequence was found in a man aged 25 to 40 with COVID-19, enrolled during active disease. Material for sequencing was peripheral blood. The CDR3 DNA follows: TGTGCCAGCAGCTTAGCCCGGACAGGCTTCAATGAGCAGTTCTTC. It is translated as CASSLARTGFNEQFF.